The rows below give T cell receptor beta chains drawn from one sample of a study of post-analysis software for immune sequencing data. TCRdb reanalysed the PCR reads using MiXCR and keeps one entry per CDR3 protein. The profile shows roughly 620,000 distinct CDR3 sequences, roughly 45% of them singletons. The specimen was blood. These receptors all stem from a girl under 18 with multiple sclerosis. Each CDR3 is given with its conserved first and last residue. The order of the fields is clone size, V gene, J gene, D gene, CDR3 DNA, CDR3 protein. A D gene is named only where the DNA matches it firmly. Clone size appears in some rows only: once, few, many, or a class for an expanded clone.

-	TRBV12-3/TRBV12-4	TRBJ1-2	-	TGTACCAGCAGCTTAGTTGGGGATTACGGCTACACCTTC	CTSSLVGDYGYTF
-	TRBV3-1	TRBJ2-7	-	TGTGCCAGCAGCCAAGGAGTGGACGAGCAGTACTTC	CASSQGVDEQYF
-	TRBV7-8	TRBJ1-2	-	TGTGCCAGCAGCTCGTGGTTGAAGGGAGGAGATGGCTACACCTTC	CASSSWLKGGDGYTF
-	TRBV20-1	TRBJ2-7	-	TGCAGTGCCGTCTGGTGGGGGGCGTACGAGCAGTACTTC	CSAVWWGAYEQYF
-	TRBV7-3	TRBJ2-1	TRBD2	TGTGCCAGCAGCCCGCGGGGGGTCTCCTACAATGAGCAGTTCTTC	CASSPRGVSYNEQFF
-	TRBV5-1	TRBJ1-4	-	TGCGCCAGCACCCCTGCAACTAATGAAAAACTGTTTTTT	CASTPATNEKLFF
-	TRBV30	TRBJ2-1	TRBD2	TGTGCCTGGAGTGTTAGCGGGGTTGAGCAGTTCTTC	CAWSVSGVEQFF
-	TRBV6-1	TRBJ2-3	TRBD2	TGTGCCAGCAGTGCAGTTGGGACTAGCGGGAGTAAGTGGGATACGCAGTATTTT	CASSAVGTSGSKWDTQYF
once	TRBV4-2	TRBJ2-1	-	TGTGCCAGCAGCCCGTACAACTCGATTGCAGCGGAGAGCTCCTACAATGAGCAGTTCTTC	CASSPYNSIAAESSYNEQFF
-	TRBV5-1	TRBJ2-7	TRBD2	TGCGCCAGCAGCTCATTAGCGGGTAACGAGCAGTACTTC	CASSSLAGNEQYF
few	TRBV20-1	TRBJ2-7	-	TGCAGTGCTATTAGCCCCGCGGGATCTAGTTTCTACGAGCAGTACTTC	CSAISPAGSSFYEQYF
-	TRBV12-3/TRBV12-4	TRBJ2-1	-	TGTGCCAGCAGTTTAATGGAGCTGGGTGAGCAGTTCTTC	CASSLMELGEQFF
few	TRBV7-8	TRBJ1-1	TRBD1	TGTGCCAGCAGCTCACTCCGGACAGGGCGAGATTTGAACACTGAAGCTTTCTTT	CASSSLRTGRDLNTEAFF
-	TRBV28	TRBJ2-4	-	TGTGCCAGCAGTTTAGGGGAAGCCAAAAACATTCAGTACTTC	CASSLGEAKNIQYF
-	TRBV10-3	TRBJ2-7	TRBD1	TGTGCCACCGGAGGGACAGGTTATTACGAGCAGTACTTC	CATGGTGYYEQYF
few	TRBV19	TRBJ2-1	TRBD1	TGTGCCAGTAGTAGAGGACAGGGCAATGAGCAGTTCTTC	CASSRGQGNEQFF
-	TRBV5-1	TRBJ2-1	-	TGCGCCAGCAGCTTGGACATTTACAATGAGCAGTTCTTC	CASSLDIYNEQFF
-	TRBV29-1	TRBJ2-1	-	TGCAGCGTTGAATGGCGGCTCCGAGGGTACAATGAGCAGTTCTTC	CSVEWRLRGYNEQFF
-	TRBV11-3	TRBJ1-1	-	TGTGCCAGCAGCTTTGGAGACGGCACTGAGGCTTTCTTT	CASSFGDGTEAFF
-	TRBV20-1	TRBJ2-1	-	TGCAGTGTCAGGAAGTGGGAGACACGAGAGCAGTTCTTC	CSVRKWETREQFF
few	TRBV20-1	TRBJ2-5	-	TGCAGTGCTAACGGGGGAGGTCTTGAGACCCAGTACTTC	CSANGGGLETQYF
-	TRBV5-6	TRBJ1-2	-	TGTGCCAGCAGCCCGGGGACACGGAGGGGCTACACCTTC	CASSPGTRRGYTF
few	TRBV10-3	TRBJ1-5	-	TGTGCCATCAGTGAAAGGGGTAGCAATCAGCCCCAGCATTTT	CAISERGSNQPQHF
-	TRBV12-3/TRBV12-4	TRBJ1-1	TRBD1	TGTGCCAGCGGTCGTACAGGGGACGCTGAAGCTTTCTTT	CASGRTGDAEAFF